The next 8 T cell receptor beta chains were all read from a single sample in a study of OX40 agonist ivuxolimab in advanced cancers. Generated by immunoSEQ multiplex PCR, the TCRdb table keeps only in-frame clones and is missing some. In the table there are about 22,000 clones, approximately 91% of which are singletons. Sequencing used CD4+ or CD8+ T cells sorted from blood, obtained in a trial of the OX40 agonist ivuxolimab. Receptors were obtained from an adult with an advanced solid tumor such as melanoma, head and neck, liver or kidney cancer.

The chain combines TRBV21-1 with TRBJ2-7. TRBV21-1 is recorded as a pseudogene. The CDR3 loop spans 16 amino acids. The CDR3 sequence: CASSALRDPCPYEQYF. The CDR3 bases are TGTGCCAGCAGCGCACTCCGGGACCCCTGCCCCTACGAGCAGTACTTC.

This clone was observed a single time. The chain couples TRBV4-1 to TRBJ2-1; 7 bases are shared with TRBD2. Germline lookup yields CDR1 MGHRA and CDR2 YSYEKL. The CDR3 is 16 residues long. After removal of 4 bases from V and 6 bases from J, the junction contained 12 bases not matched to a gene. The CDR3 DNA sequence: TGCGCCAGCAGCCGGTCCTCGGGGGGTTGGGGCAATGAGCAGTTCTTC. Its translation is CASSRSSGGWGNEQFF.

The V call is TRBV7-2, the J call TRBJ1-3, with D possibly TRBD1 on 6 matching bases. Germline V gives CDR1 SGHTA, CDR2 FQGNSA. CDR3 length equals 15 residues. The V end lost 5 bases, the J end lost 4 bases, and 15 bases lay between the germline ends. The CDR3 here is CASSPGAGAGNTIYF. The CDR3 DNA is TGTGCCAGCAGCCCAGGCGCGGGGGCGGGAAACACCATATATTTT.

The rearrangement uses TRBV9 and TRBJ2-3; 8 positions agree with TRBD1. Germline lookup yields CDR1 SGDLS and CDR2 YYNGEE. The CDR3 spans 16 residues. Trimming took 4 bases from V and 2 from J; bases not matched to a gene: 9. The CDR3 is CASSTDDRGYTDTQYF. The CDR3 coding sequence is TGTGCCAGCAGCACAGACGACAGGGGCTACACAGATACGCAGTATTTT.

The chain combines TRBV6-4 with TRBJ2-1, with D perhaps matching TRBD2 (5 bases). The CDR3 is 18 amino acids. The V gene lost 0 bases and the J gene lost 0 bases, with 15 bases spanning the gap. Germline V gene lookup returns CDR1 MRHNA and CDR2 SNTAGT. The CDR3 nucleotides are TGTGCCAGCAGTGACTCCTCAGCGGTTGCATACTCCTACAATGAGCAGTTCTTC. As protein: CASSDSSAVAYSYNEQFF.

V usage is TRBV6-1 and J usage is TRBJ1-1; D not resolved. Trimming shortened V by 7 bases and J by 4 bases, and 7 bases separated the two germline ends. The CDR3 spans 11 residues. The germline V gene has CDR1 MNHNS and CDR2 SASEGT. The CDR3 sequence: CASILGTEAFF. CDR3 sequence (DNA): TGTGCCAGCATCCTGGGCACTGAAGCTTTCTTT.

CDR3 sequence (DNA): TGCGCCAGCAGCCAAGAGGGGACTTTTAGGAGCAATGAGCAGTTCTTC. Amino acid sequence: CASSQEGTFRSNEQFF. This chain links TRBV4-1 with TRBJ2-1; perhaps TRBD2 as D (6 bases). In germline, CDR1 is MGHRA, CDR2 YSYEKL. Trimming removed 0 bases from V and 6 bases from J, with 15 bases in between. CDR3 length equals 16 residues.

By sample fraction, this clone is medium-sized (0.01 to 0.1%). The chain carries TRBV2 and TRBJ2-1, with 11 bases that match TRBD1. The CDR3 is 15 amino acids. Germline lookup yields CDR1 SNHLY and CDR2 FYNNEI. V was pared by 4 bases and J by 7 bases, with 6 bases of the junction left unmatched. For the CDR3, the DNA is TGTGCCAGCAGTGGGGGACAGGGGGGCTGGAATGAGCAGTTCTTC. Its protein is CASSGGQGGWNEQFF. Drawing the rest from reference TRBV2 and TRBJ2-1, the complete variable domain is EPEVTQTPSHQVTQMGQEVILRCVPISNHLYFYWYRQILGQKVEFLVSFYNNEISEKSEIFDDQFSVERPDGSNFTLKIRSTKLEDSAMYFCASSGGQGGWNEQFFGPGTRLTVL.